This T cell receptor (beta chain) was captured by sequencing in a study of cytomegalovirus exposure and HLA in healthy donors. Of note for this clone: The antigen remains undetermined.

Use of 60 Vbeta and 13 Jbeta primers characterized the PCR. The protocol was immunoSEQ multiplex PCR, while the TCRdb copy is restricted to in-frame clones and leaves out a portion. The profile shows 110,000 to 150,000 clones, 70% to 85% of them singletons. The V gene's germline CDR1 is DFQATT and CDR2 SNEGSKA (reference sequence). Trimming removed 4 bases from V and 6 bases from J, with 7 bases in between. The CDR3 extends over 11 amino acids. Study-wide points: When a later analysis compared HLA-associated TCR beta chains with equally common others, the HLA-associated chains turned out to be more clonally expanded and to have lower generation probabilities. CMV antigen specificity of a few CMV-associated chains was confirmed in vitro.

At collection, donors were nominally healthy, but unrecorded immune exposures were probable. Sequencing used PBMCs. The origin of this receptor is a woman aged 60 to 75 in good health and CMV-seropositive. This chain connects TRBV20-1 to TRBJ2-1; TRBD2 might be the D (6 bases). In nucleotides, the CDR3 is TGCAGTGCTACGGGGGTCAATGAGCAGTTCTTC. This gives the protein CSATGVNEQFF.